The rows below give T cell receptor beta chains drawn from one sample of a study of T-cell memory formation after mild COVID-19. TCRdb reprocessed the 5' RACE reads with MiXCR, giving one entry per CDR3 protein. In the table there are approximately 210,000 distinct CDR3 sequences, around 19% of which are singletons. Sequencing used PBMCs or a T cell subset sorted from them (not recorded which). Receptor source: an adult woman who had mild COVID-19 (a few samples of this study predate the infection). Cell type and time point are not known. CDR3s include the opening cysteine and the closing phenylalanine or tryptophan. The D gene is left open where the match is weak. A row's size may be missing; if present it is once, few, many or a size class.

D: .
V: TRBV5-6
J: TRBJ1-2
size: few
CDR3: CASSSQSGNYGYTF
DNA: TGTGCCAGCAGCTCCCAAAGTGGCAACTATGGCTACACCTTC

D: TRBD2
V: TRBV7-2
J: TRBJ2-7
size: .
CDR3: CASSGGRGEQYF
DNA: TGTGCCAGCAGCGGCGGGAGGGGGGAGCAGTACTTC

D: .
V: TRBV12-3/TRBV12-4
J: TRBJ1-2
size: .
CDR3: CASSFRQTYHGYTF
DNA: TGTGCCAGCAGTTTCCGACAGACCTATCATGGCTACACCTTC

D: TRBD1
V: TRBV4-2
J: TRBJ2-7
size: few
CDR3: CASSQDRDRGGLYEQYF
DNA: TGTGCCAGCAGCCAAGATCGGGACAGGGGGGGGCTCTACGAGCAGTACTTC

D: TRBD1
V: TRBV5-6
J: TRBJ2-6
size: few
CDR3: CASSSWWYLSGQGTQGGANVLTF
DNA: TGTGCCAGCAGCTCCTGGTGGTATCTATCGGGACAGGGTACCCAAGGTGGGGCCAACGTCCTGACTTTC

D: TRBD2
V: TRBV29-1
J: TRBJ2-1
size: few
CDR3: CSVGYTGLAAEQFF
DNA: TGCAGCGTTGGTTATACGGGACTAGCGGCTGAGCAGTTCTTC

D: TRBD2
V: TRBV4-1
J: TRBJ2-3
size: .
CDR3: CASSQGLGGGAGDTQYF
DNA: TGCGCCAGCAGCCAAGGCTTGGGCGGGGGGGCAGGAGATACGCAGTATTTT

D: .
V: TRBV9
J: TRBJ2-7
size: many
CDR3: CASSRVPDSQYEQYF
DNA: TGTGCCAGCAGCCGTGTACCCGACAGCCAATACGAGCAGTACTTC

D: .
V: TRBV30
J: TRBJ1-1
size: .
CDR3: CAWGEGYEAFF
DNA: TGTGCCTGGGGGGAGGGATATGAAGCTTTCTTT

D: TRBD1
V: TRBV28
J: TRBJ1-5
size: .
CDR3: CASSSGQGYQPQHF
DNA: TGTGCCAGCAGTTCGGGACAGGGGTATCAGCCCCAGCATTTT

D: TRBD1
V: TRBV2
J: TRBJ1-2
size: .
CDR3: CASNADREVGYTF
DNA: TGTGCCAGCAATGCGGACAGGGAGGTTGGCTACACCTTC

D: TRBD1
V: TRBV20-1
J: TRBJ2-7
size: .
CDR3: CSAYRGREQYF
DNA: TGCAGTGCTTACAGGGGGCGGGAGCAGTACTTC

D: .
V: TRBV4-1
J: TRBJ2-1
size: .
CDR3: CASSQEASGPLNEQFF
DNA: TGCGCCAGCAGCCAAGAAGCGAGCGGACCCCTTAATGAGCAGTTCTTC

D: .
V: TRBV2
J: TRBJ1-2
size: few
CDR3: CASSDRVNYGYTF
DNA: TGTGCCAGCAGTGACAGGGTTAACTATGGCTACACCTTC

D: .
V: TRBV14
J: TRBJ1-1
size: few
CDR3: CASSPNRDTEAFF
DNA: TGTGCCAGCAGCCCCAACCGAGACACTGAAGCTTTCTTT

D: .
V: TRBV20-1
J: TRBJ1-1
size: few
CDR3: CSAPEQGNTEAFF
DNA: TGCAGTGCCCCCGAACAGGGGAACACTGAAGCTTTCTTT

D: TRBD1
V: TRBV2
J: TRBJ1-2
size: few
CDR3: CASRIGDSTNYGYTF
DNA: TGTGCCAGCAGGATTGGGGACAGCACTAACTATGGCTACACCTTC

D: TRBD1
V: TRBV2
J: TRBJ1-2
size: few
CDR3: CASTYGTGIAYTF
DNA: TGTGCCAGCACCTACGGGACAGGGATTGCCTACACCTTC

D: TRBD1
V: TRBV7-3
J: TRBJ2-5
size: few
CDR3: CASSSDRGGETQYF
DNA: TGTGCCAGCAGCTCGGACAGGGGTGGGGAGACCCAGTACTTC

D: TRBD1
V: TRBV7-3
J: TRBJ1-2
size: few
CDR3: CASSPTGEDYGYTF
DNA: TGTGCCAGCAGCCCAACAGGGGAAGACTATGGCTACACCTTC

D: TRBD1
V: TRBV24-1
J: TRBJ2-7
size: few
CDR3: CATSDPTGVRGYEQYF
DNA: TGTGCCACCAGTGATCCCACAGGGGTGAGGGGCTACGAGCAGTACTTC

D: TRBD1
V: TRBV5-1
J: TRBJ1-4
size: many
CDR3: CASALQGALNEKLFF
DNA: TGCGCCAGCGCGTTACAGGGGGCCCTTAATGAAAAACTGTTTTTT

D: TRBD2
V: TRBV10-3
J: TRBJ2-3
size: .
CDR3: CAIRAGTSGSDTQYF
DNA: TGTGCCATCAGAGCCGGGACTAGCGGGTCAGATACGCAGTATTTT

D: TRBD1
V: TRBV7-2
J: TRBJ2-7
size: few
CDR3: CASSYDRGQREQYF
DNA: TGTGCCAGCAGCTATGACAGGGGGCAGAGGGAGCAGTACTTC

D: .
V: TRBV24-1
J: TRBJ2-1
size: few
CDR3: CATSDSGRNNEQFF
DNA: TGTGCCACCAGTGATTCGGGCAGAAACAATGAGCAGTTCTTC

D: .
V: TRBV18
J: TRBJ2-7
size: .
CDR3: CASSNLGGGLEQYF
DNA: TGTGCCAGCTCTAACCTCGGCGGTGGGCTCGAGCAGTACTTC

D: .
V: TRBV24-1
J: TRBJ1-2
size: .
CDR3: CATSDLEERVSYTF
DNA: TGTGCCACCAGTGATTTAGAGGAACGGGTCAGCTACACCTTC

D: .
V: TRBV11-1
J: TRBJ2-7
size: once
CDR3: CASSLGFGNEQYF
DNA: TGTGCCAGCAGCTTGGGTTTTGGGAATGAGCAGTACTTC

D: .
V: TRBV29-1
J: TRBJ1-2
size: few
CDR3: CSVALLENGYTF
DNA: TGCAGCGTTGCATTACTGGAGAATGGCTACACCTTC

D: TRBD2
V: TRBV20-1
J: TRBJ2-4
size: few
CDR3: CSERTSGSNIQYF
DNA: TGCAGTGAGCGGACTAGCGGTTCAAACATTCAGTACTTC

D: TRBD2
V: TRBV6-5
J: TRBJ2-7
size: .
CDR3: CASSWEGPLAPYEQYF
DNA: TGTGCCAGCAGTTGGGAGGGGCCCCTGGCTCCCTACGAGCAGTACTTC

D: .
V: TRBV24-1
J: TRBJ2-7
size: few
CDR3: CATSGGSSYEQYF
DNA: TGTGCCACCAGTGGGGGAAGTTCCTACGAGCAGTACTTC

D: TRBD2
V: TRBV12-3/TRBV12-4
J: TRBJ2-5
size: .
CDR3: CASSLASGRETQYF
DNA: TGTGCCAGCAGTTTAGCTAGCGGGAGGGAGACCCAGTACTTC

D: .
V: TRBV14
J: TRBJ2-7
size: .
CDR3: CASSQDYTYFSEQYF
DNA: TGTGCCAGCAGCCAAGATTACACCTATTTCTCGGAGCAGTACTTC

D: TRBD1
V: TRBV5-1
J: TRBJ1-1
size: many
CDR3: CASSTRGVPIKGDWVTEAFF
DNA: TGCGCCAGCAGCACCAGGGGGGTCCCGATAAAGGGGGACTGGGTCACTGAAGCTTTCTTT

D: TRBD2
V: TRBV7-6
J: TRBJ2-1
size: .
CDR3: CASSSNPGSSLAGAHEQFF
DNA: TGTGCCAGCAGCTCGAATCCGGGAAGTAGTCTAGCGGGAGCCCATGAGCAGTTCTTC

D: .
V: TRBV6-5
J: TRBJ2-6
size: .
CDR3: CASSLRPGRLAGANVLTF
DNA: TGTGCCAGCAGCCTACGCCCGGGACGGCTTGCCGGGGCCAACGTCCTGACTTTC

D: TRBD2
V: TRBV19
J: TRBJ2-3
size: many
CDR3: CASRTSGSTDTQYF
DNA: TGTGCCAGTAGGACTAGCGGGAGCACAGATACGCAGTATTTT

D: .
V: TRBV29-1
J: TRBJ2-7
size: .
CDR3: CSVEDDRGSSYEQYF
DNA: TGCAGCGTTGAAGATGATAGGGGGAGCTCCTACGAGCAGTACTTC

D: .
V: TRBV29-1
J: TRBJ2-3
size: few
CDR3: CSVEERGGSTDTQYF
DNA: TGCAGCGTTGAAGAAAGGGGGGGTAGCACAGATACGCAGTATTTT

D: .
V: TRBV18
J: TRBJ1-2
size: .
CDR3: CASSPDPGGVTYGYTF
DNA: TGTGCCAGCTCACCCGACCCTGGAGGGGTGACCTATGGCTACACCTTC

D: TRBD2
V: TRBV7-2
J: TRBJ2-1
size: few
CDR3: CASSPLAGIYNEQFF
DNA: TGTGCCAGCAGCCCCCTAGCGGGAATCTACAATGAGCAGTTCTTC

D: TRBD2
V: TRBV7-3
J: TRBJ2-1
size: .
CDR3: CASSLKGSGSNEQFF
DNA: TGTGCCAGCAGCTTAAAAGGTAGCGGGTCCAATGAGCAGTTCTTC

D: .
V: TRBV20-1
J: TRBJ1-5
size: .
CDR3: CSARIGSRVGNQPQHF
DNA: TGCAGTGCTAGAATTGGATCAAGAGTCGGCAATCAGCCCCAGCATTTT

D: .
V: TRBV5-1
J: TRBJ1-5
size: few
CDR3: CASSPQSGSQPQHF
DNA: TGCGCCAGCAGCCCCCAGAGCGGTAGCCAGCCCCAGCATTTT

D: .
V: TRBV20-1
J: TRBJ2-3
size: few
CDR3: CSARTNTDTQYF
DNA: TGCAGTGCTAGAACAAACACAGATACGCAGTATTTT

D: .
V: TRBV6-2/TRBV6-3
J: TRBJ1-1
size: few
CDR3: CASSRGFTEAFF
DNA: TGTGCCAGCAGTCGGGGTTTCACTGAAGCTTTCTTT

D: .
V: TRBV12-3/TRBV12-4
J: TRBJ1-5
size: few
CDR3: CASSPGARQPQHF
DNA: TGTGCCAGCAGTCCAGGGGCAAGGCAGCCCCAGCATTTT

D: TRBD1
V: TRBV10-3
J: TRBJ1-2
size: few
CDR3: CAISETGANYGYTF
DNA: TGTGCCATCAGTGAGACAGGGGCTAACTATGGCTACACCTTC

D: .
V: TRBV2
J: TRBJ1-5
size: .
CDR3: CASNQYSNQPQHF
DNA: TGTGCCAGCAACCAGTATAGCAATCAGCCCCAGCATTTT

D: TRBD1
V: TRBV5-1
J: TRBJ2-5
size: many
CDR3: CASSSNRGQVETQYF
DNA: TGCGCCAGCAGCTCAAACAGGGGGCAGGTGGAGACCCAGTACTTC

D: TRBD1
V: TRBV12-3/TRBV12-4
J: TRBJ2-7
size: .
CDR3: CASSNRDRGYGEQHF
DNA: TGTGCCAGCAGTAACCGGGACAGGGGGTACGGGGAGCAGCACTTC

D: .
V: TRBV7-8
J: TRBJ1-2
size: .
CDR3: CASSPRGYGYTF
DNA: TGTGCCAGCAGCCCTCGTGGCTATGGCTACACCTTC

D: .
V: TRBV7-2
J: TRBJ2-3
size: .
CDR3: CASSSRGGRTDTQYF
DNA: TGTGCCAGCAGCAGTCGCGGGGGCCGCACAGATACGCAGTATTTT

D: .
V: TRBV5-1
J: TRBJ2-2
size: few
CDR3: CASSFEGRTGELFF
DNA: TGCGCCAGCAGCTTTGAGGGGAGAACCGGGGAGCTGTTTTTT